A single TCR beta chain is shown here with its context. The data were produced by immunoSEQ multiplex PCR, yet TCRdb's version contains in-frame clones alone and is incomplete. Of roughly 410,000 clones detected, about 89% appear once; the ten largest clones hold about 1.4%. The data originate from a study of blood T cell repertoires in COVID-19. The CDR3 extends over 19 amino acids. Between the trimmed V and J ends, which lost 1 base and 4 bases, there was a span of 24 bases. The germline V gene encodes CDR1 MGHRA and CDR2 YSYEKL. Sequenced: peripheral blood. This sequence originates from a woman aged 40 to 50 with COVID-19, enrolled during active disease. The V call is TRBV4-1, the J call TRBJ2-3, with D perhaps matching TRBD1 (7 bases). The CDR3 loop is CASSQGAAGPDRAPDTQYF. The CDR3 DNA reads TGCGCCAGCAGCCAAGGGGCTGCGGGGCCAGACAGGGCTCCAGATACGCAGTATTTT.